This TCR beta chain is from a study of T cell changes during pregnancy in multiple sclerosis. With 2 bases clipped from V and 6 bases from J, the junction kept 4 bases outside the gene matches. The CDR3 covers 15 residues. Germline V gene lookup returns CDR1 KGHSH and CDR2 LQKENI. TCRdb keeps only in-frame clones here, not all; method: immunoSEQ multiplex PCR. The sample consists of 40,000 to 50,000 clones, around nine tenths of them appearing once. The origin of this receptor is a female donor with multiple sclerosis, enrolled in a pregnancy study. The sample consisted of CD4+ T cells from peripheral blood mononuclear cells, taken before pregnancy. The V and J genes are TRBV18 and TRBJ2-1; 10 bases are a match to TRBD2. CDR3 residues: CASSPYSGGGNEQFF. The CDR3 DNA is TGTGCCAGCTCACCATACAGCGGGGGGGGCAATGAGCAGTTCTTC.